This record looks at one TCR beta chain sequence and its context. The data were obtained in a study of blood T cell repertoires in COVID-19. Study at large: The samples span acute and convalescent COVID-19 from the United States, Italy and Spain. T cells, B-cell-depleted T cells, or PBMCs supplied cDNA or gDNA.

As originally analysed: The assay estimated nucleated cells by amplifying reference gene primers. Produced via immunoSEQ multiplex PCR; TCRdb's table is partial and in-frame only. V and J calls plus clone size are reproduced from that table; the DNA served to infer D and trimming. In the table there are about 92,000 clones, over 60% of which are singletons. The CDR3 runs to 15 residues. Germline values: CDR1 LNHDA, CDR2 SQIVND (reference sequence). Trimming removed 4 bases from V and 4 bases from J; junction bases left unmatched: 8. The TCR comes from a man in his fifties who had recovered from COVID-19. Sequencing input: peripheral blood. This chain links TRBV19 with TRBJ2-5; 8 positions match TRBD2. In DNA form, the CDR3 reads TGTGCCAGTAGTAGGACTAGCCCGGTCGGAGAGACCCAGTACTTC. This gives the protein CASSRTSPVGETQYF.